Presented here are 26 T cell receptor beta chains from one specimen sequenced in a study of T cells in Graves' hyperthyroidism and ophthalmopathy (dated by TCRdb to about 2019). The library was made by multiplex PCR. The reads were generated on an Illumina HiSeq 2000. The TCR beta CDR3 regions were amplified from the RNA transcripts. A first-round RT-PCR of the TCR CDR3 used the HTBI primer set with the Qiagen OneStep RT-PCR kit. The public reads were reanalyzed by TCRdb: fastp trimming at Q25, MiXCR alignment, in-frame beta chains only. Rows with a matching CDR3 protein are joined into one entry that keeps the most common DNA and genes. The sample has under 300,000 distinct CDR3 sequences on record, 20% to 25% of them singletons. Around 62% of the sample belongs to the ten largest clones. The sequencing sample was made of blood. These TCRs come from a man aged 25-40 years with Graves' ophthalmopathy.

The table lists this clonotype with a few counts. The rearrangement joins TRBV28 to TRBJ2-7; D ambiguous. The CDR3 consists of 14 residues. Germline V lookup: CDR1 MDHEN, CDR2 SYDVKM. Trimming removed 6 bases at V and 4 bases at J, with 16 bases between. The CDR3 nucleotides read TGTGCCAGCAGCACCGGTGTGCCGCCGTACGAGCAGTACTTC. As protein: CASSTGVPPYEQYF.

Only a few counts were recorded for this clonotype. The rearrangement links TRBV11-2 to TRBJ2-3; D unresolved. Germline V gene sequence: CDR1 SGHAT, CDR2 FQNNGV. The CDR3 consists of 12 residues. The ends were cut back, 2 bases at V and 4 bases at J, with 4 bases in the middle. CDR3 in amino acids: CASSLFSDTQYF. The CDR3 bases are TGTGCCAGCAGCTTATTTTCAGATACGCAGTATTTT.

This clonotype has only a few counts. The rearrangement joins TRBV5-1 to TRBJ2-1, with D tentatively TRBD2 (6 bases). Looked up from germline, CDR1 is SGHRS and CDR2 is YFSETQ. CDR3 length: 13 amino acids. The ends were cut back, 2 bases at V and 6 bases at J, with 9 bases in the middle. CDR3 sequence: CASSFGGFNEQFF. The CDR3 bases are TGCGCCAGCAGCTTTGGGGGGTTCAATGAGCAGTTCTTC.

This clonotype was counted many times. This chain uses TRBV5-1 with TRBJ2-7; 9 bases map to TRBD1. The CDR3 totals 15 residues. Per the germline V gene, CDR1 is SGHRS and CDR2 is YFSETQ. V shed 4 bases and J 6 bases; nucleotides not matched to a gene: 11. In nucleotides, the CDR3 is TGCGCCAGCAGCGTTGCCGGGACAGGGCACCCCGAGCAGTACTTC. It is translated as CASSVAGTGHPEQYF.

This clonotype was observed a handful of times. The chain is built from TRBV9 and TRBJ2-5; D is possibly TRBD2 (5 bases). The CDR3 loop spans 13 amino acids. Germline CDR1 and CDR2: SGDLS and YYNGEE. V was clipped by 5 bases and J by 7 bases, with 15 bases between them. DNA for the CDR3: TGTGCCAGCAGGGAAGACTCCCGGGGGACCCAGTACTTC. Translated, it gives CASREDSRGTQYF.

The rearrangement uses TRBV9 and TRBJ2-6; D is perhaps TRBD1 or TRBD2 (5 bases each). The CDR3 runs 19 residues. With 4 bases removed from V and 0 bases from J, the gap between germline ends came to 20 bases. Germline assignment: CDR1 SGDLS and CDR2 YYNGEE. DNA for the CDR3: TGTGCCAGCAGCTCCCCCCCGGGGACCCAGTACTCTGGGGCCAACGTCCTGACTTTC. Translated: CASSSPPGTQYSGANVLTF. The variable domain in full, completed from reference TRBV9 and TRBJ2-6, reads DSGVTQTPKHLITATGQRVTLRCSPRSGDLSVYWYQQSLDQGLQFLIQYYNGEERAKGNILERFSAQQFPDLHSELNLSSLELGDSALYFCASSSPPGTQYSGANVLTFGAGSRLTVL.

The gene calls are TRBV15 and TRBJ2-1; 7 bases match TRBD2. The trim removed 5 bases at V and 10 bases at J, leaving 14 bases unmatched. The V gene's germline CDR1 is LNHNV and CDR2 YYDKDF (reference sequence). CDR3 length equals 15 residues. CDR3 sequence reads: CATSPGGLSFGEQFF. CDR3 sequence (DNA): TGTGCCACCAGCCCCGGGGGGTTATCTTTCGGCGAGCAGTTCTTC.

V and J are TRBV7-9 and TRBJ2-2, with D tentatively TRBD2 (5 bases). Germline assignment: CDR1 SEHNR and CDR2 FQNEAQ (reference sequence). This CDR3 region has 14 residues. V gave up 2 bases and J gave up 8 bases, with 12 bases separating them. The CDR3 DNA is TGTGCCAGCAGCTTATTCCGGGGTCAGGGGGAGCTGTTTTTT. It is translated as CASSLFRGQGELFF.

This clonotype was seen at least ten times. This chain uses TRBV24-1 with TRBJ2-7; 9 positions agree with TRBD1. CDR3 size: 14 residues. CDR1 is KGHDR, CDR2 SFDVKD, per germline. The trim removed 5 bases at V and 3 bases at J, leaving 4 bases unmatched. As DNA, the CDR3 is TGTGCCACCAGTGGGGGACAGGGTAACTACGAGCAGTACTTC. It translates to CATSGGQGNYEQYF.

This clonotype was seen ten or more times. The chain links TRBV11-1 to TRBJ2-5; 12 nucleotides align to TRBD2. Germline-derived CDR1 and CDR2 are SGHAT and FQDESV (reference sequence). J was trimmed by 4 bases and V by 3 bases; bases with no gene match: 6. The CDR3 is made up of 16 amino acids. CDR3 residues: CASSLTSGRGPETQYF. In DNA form, the CDR3 reads TGTGCCAGCAGCTTGACTAGCGGGAGAGGGCCAGAGACCCAGTACTTC.

This clonotype was seen only a few times. The chain employs TRBV28 and TRBJ2-1; weak D call: TRBD1 (6 bases). The CDR3 has 15 residues. Germline loops: CDR1 MDHEN, CDR2 SYDVKM. Trimming left V 5 bases short and J 8 bases short, with 19 bases between. CDR3: CASSPYREMDDEQFF. The CDR3 region has the DNA TGTGCCAGCAGTCCATACAGGGAAATGGACGATGAGCAGTTCTTC.

This clonotype was seen repeatedly, ten times or more. This rearrangement joins TRBV12-3 or TRBV12-4 to TRBJ2-1; D ambiguous. Deletions cut 3 bases from V and 6 bases from J, with 15 bases between. This CDR3 is built from 15 residues. The CDR3 DNA follows: TGTGCCAGCAGTTTCTTGGCTAGGGTTGGCAATGAGCAGTTCTTC. As protein: CASSFLARVGNEQFF.

A remark on this clonotype: At one end the junction does not follow the germline gene, possibly because of a read error. The chain recombines TRBV7-2 with TRBJ1-1; D remains unclear. The germline V gene has CDR1 SGHTA and CDR2 FQGNSA. The CDR3 covers 13 residues. The DNA of the CDR3 is TGTGCCAGCAGCTCTCAGGAGAACACTGAAGCTCTCTTT. Translated, it gives CASSSQENTEALF.

This clonotype was counted a few times. V and J are TRBV9 and TRBJ1-6, with D perhaps matching TRBD1 (5 bases). V was pared by 5 bases and J by 7 bases, with 19 bases between. The CDR3 is made up of 16 amino acids. CDR1 and CDR2 from the germline V gene are SGDLS and YYNGEE. The CDR3 DNA sequence: TGTGCCAGCAGTCCCCTGGGAGGGGCATACAATTCACCCCTCCACTTT. It is translated as CASSPLGGAYNSPLHF.

The V gene is TRBV24-1, the J gene TRBJ2-5; the match to TRBD2 covers 7 bases. V gave up 9 bases and J gave up 3 bases; unmatched junction bases: 18. Looked up from germline, CDR1 is KGHDR and CDR2 is SFDVKD. This CDR3 spans 17 amino acids. CDR3 in amino acids: CATSSRWGGSLEETQYF. For the CDR3, the DNA is TGTGCCACCTCTTCGAGGTGGGGCGGGAGTCTGGAAGAGACCCAGTACTTC.

This clonotype has just a few counts. The chain uses TRBV12-3 or TRBV12-4 and TRBJ2-7; D call uncertain. V lost 7 bases to trimming and J lost 1 base, with 14 bases between them. The CDR3 contains 14 residues. Written as DNA, the CDR3 is TGTGCCAGCACCGCCTCCCGACCATCCTACGAGCAGTACTTC. This translates into CASTASRPSYEQYF.

The rearrangement links TRBV20-1 to TRBJ2-3, with a weak D call TRBD1 (6 bases). The CDR3 is 17 residues long. Between the trimmed V and J ends, which lost 5 bases and 2 bases, there was a span of 23 bases. In germline, CDR1 is DFQATT, CDR2 SNEGSKA (reference sequence). This chain's CDR3 is CSAYPTRTEKLTDTQYF. The CDR3 nucleotides are TGCAGTGCTTATCCCACCAGGACAGAGAAACTCACAGATACGCAGTATTTT.

This clonotype was counted a few times. The chain is built from TRBV29-1 and TRBJ1-4, with D tentatively TRBD1 (6 bases). The CDR3 consists of 14 residues. Germline V CDR1 and CDR2: SQVTM, ANQGSEA. The V and J ends lost 4 bases and 7 bases respectively, with 16 bases between them. CDR3 sequence: CSVAGGARGEKLFF. The DNA of the CDR3 is TGCAGCGTTGCCGGGGGGGCGCGGGGTGAAAAACTGTTTTTT.

This clonotype appeared a few times. The chain couples TRBV5-1 to TRBJ2-2; TRBD1 agrees at 10 bases. Germline-derived CDR1 and CDR2 are SGHRS and YFSETQ. V was clipped by 4 bases and J by 6 bases; unmatched bases: 6. This CDR3 is built from 15 residues. The DNA of the CDR3 is TGCGCCAGCAGCCCCGGGACAGGGGCCCCCGGGGAGCTGTTTTTT. It yields the protein CASSPGTGAPGELFF.

CDR3 nucleotide sequence: TGCGCCAGCACCGGGACAGGCGCTAACACTGAAGCTTTCTTT. Protein: CASTGTGANTEAFF. The chain couples TRBV10-2 to TRBJ1-1; 8 bases agree with TRBD1. Looked up from germline, CDR1 is WSHSY and CDR2 is SAAADI. V trimming: 7 bases; J trimming: 2 bases; junction bases outside the gene matches: 6. This CDR3 region has 14 residues.

The rearrangement links TRBV28 to TRBJ2-1, with a weak D call TRBD2 (5 bases). The CDR3 is 14 residues long. CDR1 is MDHEN and CDR2 is SYDVKM in the germline V gene. Trimming took 11 bases from V and 3 from J, leaving 17 bases between them. CDR3 bases: TGTGCCGGGAGCCGACGCTTCAACTACAATGAGCAGTTCTTC. Translated, it gives CAGSRRFNYNEQFF. Together with reference TRBV28 and TRBJ2-1, the CDR3 gives the full variable domain: DVKVTQSSRYLVKRTGEKVFLECVQDMDHENMFWYRQDPGLGLRLIYFSYDVKMKEKGDIPEGYSVSREKKERFSLILESASTNQTSMYLCAGSRRFNYNEQFFGPGTRLTVL.

Notes on this clonotype: This may stem from a read error, because a much larger clone lies one nucleotide away. The CDR3 DNA sequence: TGTGCCAGCAGCCAATGGACTACTCTCTACGAGCAGTACTTC. Protein sequence: CASSQWTTLYEQYF. This chain links TRBV3-1 with TRBJ2-7; tentative D call: TRBD2 (6 bases). Trimming took off 2 bases at V and 3 bases at J, with 11 bases between the two ends. This CDR3 contains 14 residues. Germline V CDR1 and CDR2: LGHDT, YNNKEL (reference sequence).

The sample holds many counts of this clonotype. The chain links TRBV11-3 to TRBJ1-4; D might be TRBD1 (6 bases). The germline V gene encodes CDR1 SGHNT and CDR2 YENEEA. Trimming pared 5 bases from V and 6 bases from J, leaving 16 bases between. This CDR3 has 15 residues. The CDR3 reads CASSPSQGYDEKLFF. The DNA for the CDR3 is TGTGCCAGCAGCCCCAGCCAGGGGTACGATGAAAAACTGTTTTTT. The whole variable domain, filled in from reference TRBV11-3 and TRBJ1-4, reads EAGVVQSPRYKIIEKKQPVAFWCNPISGHNTLYWYLQNLGQGPELLIRYENEEAVDDSQLPKDRFSAERLKGVDSTLKIQPAELGDSAVYLCASSPSQGYDEKLFFGSGTQLSVL.

This clonotype showed up just a few times. DNA for the CDR3: TGTGCCTGGAGTGCCCTCGGAAACATTCAGTACTTC. It translates to CAWSALGNIQYF. The V and J genes are TRBV30 and TRBJ2-4; D gene unclear. V was cut by 1 base and J by 6 bases, with 7 bases left in between. Germline CDR1 is GTSNPN and CDR2 is SVGIG (reference sequence). CDR3 length equals 12 residues.

This clonotype was seen repeatedly, ten times or more. CDR3 protein: CASSGSLGSTNEKLFF. CDR3 DNA sequence: TGTGCCAGCAGCGGATCCTTGGGGTCAACTAATGAAAAACTGTTTTTT. The chain links TRBV12-3 or TRBV12-4 to TRBJ1-4; no reliable D call. V was cut by 6 bases and J by 0 bases, with 14 bases left in between. The CDR3 is 16 amino acids.

About this clonotype itself: A much more abundant neighbour one base away suggests this may be a read error. The chain recombines TRBV20-1 with TRBJ2-1; the D gene is possibly TRBD2 (6 bases). The CDR3 has 16 residues. Germline V CDR1 and CDR2: DFQATT, SNEGSKA (reference sequence). CDR3 protein: CSAKLGGDLRYNERFF. In nucleotides, the CDR3 is TGCAGTGCTAAGCTCGGGGGTGACCTAAGGTACAATGAGCGGTTCTTC.